This T cell receptor (beta chain) was profiled in a study of chemoradiotherapy in HPV16-positive cancers. Some clones are missing from TCRdb's copy, which holds only in-frame ones; the method was immunoSEQ multiplex PCR. Altogether over 900 clones are present, 85% to 95% being singletons, with the ten largest covering roughly 3.7%. This CDR3 region has 10 residues. In germline, CDR1 is MGHDK, CDR2 SYGVNS. Trimming cost V 8 bases and J 7 bases, with 8 bases left between them. This chain uses TRBV25-1 with TRBJ2-5; D ambiguous. This TCR was sampled from a human donor with HPV-associated anogenital cancer. This material consisted of tumor tissue, taken from a patient who underwent chemoradiotherapy. The CDR3 DNA reads TGTGCCAGCTCCTTTGGGACCCAGTACTTC. It encodes CASSFGTQYF.